This is a list of T cell receptor beta chains from one sample in a study of response to subunit inactivated influenza vaccine. TCRdb reanalysed the RT-PCR reads using MiXCR and keeps one entry per CDR3 protein. The data contain more than 700,000 distinct CDR3 sequences, less than 25% of them seen just once; the ten biggest clones take up roughly a tenth. Here the sequenced sample was PBMCs from blood, taken around 5 days after vaccination. The receptors derive from a middle-aged man who received an inactivated influenza vaccine. The CDR3 runs from the conserved cysteine through the conserved F or W. A D gene is named only where the DNA matches it firmly. Not every row has a clone size; where given, it reads once, few, many or a size class.

size	J	length	V	D	DNA	CDR3
many	TRBJ2-3	14	TRBV7-2	-	TGTGCCAGCAGCTTAGGGGGGCGAGTGGATACGCAGTATTTT	CASSLGGRVDTQYF
-	TRBJ2-2	13	TRBV4-3	-	TGCGCCAGCAGCCAAGATCTCGCCGGGGAGCTGTTTTTT	CASSQDLAGELFF
few	TRBJ2-3	14	TRBV20-1	-	TGCAGTGCAAACCCTGAGTCTGGCACAGATACGCAGTATTTT	CSANPESGTDTQYF
-	TRBJ2-7	13	TRBV7-3	TRBD1	TGTGCCAGCAGCCGACAGGGTGGCGACGAGCAGTACTTC	CASSRQGGDEQYF
-	TRBJ1-2	12	TRBV14	-	TGTGCCAGCAGCCAAGACAGGTTTGGCTACACCTTC	CASSQDRFGYTF
-	TRBJ2-7	14	TRBV7-2	TRBD2	TGTGCCAGCAGCACCGGACTAGCGGGGGACGAGCAGTACTTC	CASSTGLAGDEQYF
-	TRBJ2-5	13	TRBV5-5	-	TGTGCCAGCAGACCCCTCAGCCAAGAGACCCAGTACTTC	CASRPLSQETQYF
-	TRBJ2-7	15	TRBV7-2	TRBD2	TGTGCCAGCAGCTCCACTAGCGGGAGAAACAACGAGCAGTACTTC	CASSSTSGRNNEQYF
-	TRBJ2-1	16	TRBV11-2	-	TGTGCCAGCAGCTCGATTCCCAGAGACACCTACAATGAGCAGTTCTTC	CASSSIPRDTYNEQFF
few	TRBJ2-7	13	TRBV12-3/TRBV12-4	-	TGTGCCAGCAGTCAGGACAGAGTCTACGAGCAGTACTTC	CASSQDRVYEQYF
-	TRBJ1-6	13	TRBV7-2	TRBD1	TGTGCCAGCAGCCCGGGACAGGGGGCGACCCTCCACTTT	CASSPGQGATLHF
-	TRBJ2-5	15	TRBV20-1	-	TGCAGTGCTAGATCCCCGGGACACAGACAAGAGACCCAGTACTTC	CSARSPGHRQETQYF
few	TRBJ1-1	13	TRBV20-1	-	TGCAGTGCCCGACAGGACTTGAAGACTGAAGCTTTCTTT	CSARQDLKTEAFF
few	TRBJ2-7	15	TRBV4-2	-	TGTGCCAGCAGCCTACGACAGGAAGTCTACTACGAGCAGTACTTC	CASSLRQEVYYEQYF
few	TRBJ2-4	14	TRBV20-1	-	TGCAGTGCCAATGAACCCCGTACCAAAAACATTCAGTACTTC	CSANEPRTKNIQYF
few	TRBJ1-5	18	TRBV7-8	-	TGTGCCAGCAGCTTAGTCGCAGGGTGGAAAGAAAGCAATCAGCCCCAGCATTTT	CASSLVAGWKESNQPQHF
many	TRBJ2-7	11	TRBV6-6	-	TGTGCCAGCAGTACGAACTACGAGCAGTACTTC	CASSTNYEQYF
many	TRBJ1-5	14	TRBV3-1	-	TGTGCCAGCAGCCAAGCCGGAAGCAATCAGCCCCAGCATTTT	CASSQAGSNQPQHF
-	TRBJ2-3	14	TRBV20-1	TRBD2	TGCAGTGCCCAGAGCGGGGGGGGTTCAGATACGCAGTATTTT	CSAQSGGGSDTQYF
few	TRBJ2-3	16	TRBV5-1	TRBD1	TGCGCCAGCAGCCGGGCCGGACAGGGATCGGCAGATACGCAGTATTTT	CASSRAGQGSADTQYF
-	TRBJ2-7	10	TRBV20-1	TRBD1	TGCAGTGCTAATGGACAGGGACGGTACTTC	CSANGQGRYF
few	TRBJ2-1	16	TRBV20-1	-	TGCAGTGCTAGCAGATATCGGAGCCTCTCCTACAATGAGCAGTTCTTC	CSASRYRSLSYNEQFF
-	TRBJ2-3	16	TRBV4-2	-	TGTGCCAGCAGCCAAGATCGGGGGTGGAGCACAGATACGCAGTATTTT	CASSQDRGWSTDTQYF
-	TRBJ2-5	13	TRBV2	-	TGTGCCACCGACCCCCTCACGGGGCAGACCCAGTACTTC	CATDPLTGQTQYF